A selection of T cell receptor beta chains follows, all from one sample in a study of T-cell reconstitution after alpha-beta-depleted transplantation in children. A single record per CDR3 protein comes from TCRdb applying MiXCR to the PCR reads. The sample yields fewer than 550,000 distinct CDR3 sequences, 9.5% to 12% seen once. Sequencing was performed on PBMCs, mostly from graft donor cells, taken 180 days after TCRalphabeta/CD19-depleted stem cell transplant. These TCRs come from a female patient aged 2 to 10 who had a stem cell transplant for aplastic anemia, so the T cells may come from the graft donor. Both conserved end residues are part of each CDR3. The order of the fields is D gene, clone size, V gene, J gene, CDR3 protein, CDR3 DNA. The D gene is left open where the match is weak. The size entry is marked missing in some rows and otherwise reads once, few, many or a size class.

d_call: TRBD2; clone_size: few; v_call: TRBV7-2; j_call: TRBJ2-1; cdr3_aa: CASSSRGTSGHNEQFF; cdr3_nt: TGTGCCAGCAGCTCCCGCGGGACTAGCGGGCACAATGAGCAGTTCTTC
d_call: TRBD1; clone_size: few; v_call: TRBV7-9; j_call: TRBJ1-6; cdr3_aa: CASRGQESSYNSPLHF; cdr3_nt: TGTGCCAGCAGGGGACAGGAGAGCTCCTATAATTCACCCCTCCACTTT
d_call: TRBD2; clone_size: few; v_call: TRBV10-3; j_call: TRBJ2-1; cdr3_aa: CAISERLAAYNEQFF; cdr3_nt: TGTGCCATCAGTGAGCGGCTAGCGGCCTACAATGAGCAGTTCTTC
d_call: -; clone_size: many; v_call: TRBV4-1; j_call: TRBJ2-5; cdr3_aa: CASSQTGGETQYF; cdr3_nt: TGCGCCAGCAGCCAAACAGGAGGAGAGACCCAGTACTTC
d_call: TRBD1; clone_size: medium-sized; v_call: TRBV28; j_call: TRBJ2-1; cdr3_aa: CASSLDPTGTPYNEQFF; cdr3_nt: TGTGCCAGCAGTTTAGACCCGACAGGGACGCCCTACAATGAGCAGTTCTTC
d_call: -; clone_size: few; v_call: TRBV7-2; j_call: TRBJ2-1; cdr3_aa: CASISRGKLYLNEQFF; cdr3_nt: TGTGCCAGCATCAGTCGGGGGAAACTCTATCTCAATGAGCAGTTCTTC
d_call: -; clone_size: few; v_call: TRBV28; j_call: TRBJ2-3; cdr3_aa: CASSLMGLSTDTQYF; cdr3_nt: TGTGCCAGCAGTTTAATGGGTCTTAGCACAGATACGCAGTATTTT
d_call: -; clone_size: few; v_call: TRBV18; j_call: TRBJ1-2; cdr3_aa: CASSDGNGYTF; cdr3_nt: TGTGCCAGCTCAGACGGGAATGGCTACACCTTC
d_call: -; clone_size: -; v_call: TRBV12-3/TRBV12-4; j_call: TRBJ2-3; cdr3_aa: CASSLGLLSTDTQYF; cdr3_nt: TGTGCCAGCAGTCTCGGACTCCTTAGCACAGATACGCAGTATTTT
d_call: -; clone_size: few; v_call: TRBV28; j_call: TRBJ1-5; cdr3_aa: CASRGPRAGYSNQPQHF; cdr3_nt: TGTGCCAGCAGGGGCCCCCGCGCAGGTTATAGCAATCAGCCCCAGCATTTT
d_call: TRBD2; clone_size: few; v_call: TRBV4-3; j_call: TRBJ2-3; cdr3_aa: CASSLALGRDRSTDTQYF; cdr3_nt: TGCGCCAGCAGCCTAGCTCTGGGGAGGGATCGGAGCACAGATACGCAGTATTTT
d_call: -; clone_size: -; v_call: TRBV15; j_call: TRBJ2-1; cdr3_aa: CATSRVRGVIGNEQFF; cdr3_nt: TGTGCCACCAGCAGAGTGCGAGGAGTCATAGGGAATGAGCAGTTCTTC
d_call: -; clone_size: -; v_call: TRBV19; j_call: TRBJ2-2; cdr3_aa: CASSREGKHGELFF; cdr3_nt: TGTGCCAGTAGTAGAGAAGGGAAGCACGGGGAGCTGTTTTTT
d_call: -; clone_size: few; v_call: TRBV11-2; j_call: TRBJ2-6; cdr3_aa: CASSLVLLRASGANVLTF; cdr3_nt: TGTGCCAGCAGCTTAGTTCTGCTTCGGGCCTCTGGGGCCAACGTCCTGACTTTC
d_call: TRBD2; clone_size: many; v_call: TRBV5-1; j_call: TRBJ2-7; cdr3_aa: CASSSTPAGVFYEQYF; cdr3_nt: TGCGCCAGCAGCTCCACCCCCGCGGGAGTCTTTTACGAGCAGTACTTC
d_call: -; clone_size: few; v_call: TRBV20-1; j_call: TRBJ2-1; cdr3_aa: CSASKRQAEGQFF; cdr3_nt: TGCAGTGCTAGCAAGCGGCAGGCCGAGGGGCAGTTCTTC
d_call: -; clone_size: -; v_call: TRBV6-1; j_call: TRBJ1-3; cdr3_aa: CASRGGGHRDTIYF; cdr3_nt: TGTGCCAGCAGGGGGGGCGGACACAGGGACACCATATATTTT
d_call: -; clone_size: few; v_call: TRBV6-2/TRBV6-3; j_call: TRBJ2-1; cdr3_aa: CASSQGQSLLMYEQFF; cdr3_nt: TGTGCCAGCAGCCAAGGACAGAGCCTTTTAATGTATGAGCAGTTCTTC
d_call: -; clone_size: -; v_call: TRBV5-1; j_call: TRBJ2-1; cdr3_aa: CASSLSPLDKYNEQFF; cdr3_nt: TGCGCCAGCAGCTTGTCTCCACTAGATAAGTACAATGAGCAGTTCTTC
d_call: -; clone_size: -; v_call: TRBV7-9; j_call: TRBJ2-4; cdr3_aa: CASSQLDSQNIQYF; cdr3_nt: TGTGCCAGCAGCCAGTTGGACAGTCAAAACATTCAGTACTTC
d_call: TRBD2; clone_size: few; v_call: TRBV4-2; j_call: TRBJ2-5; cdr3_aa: CASSFGTSAEEETQYF; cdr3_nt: TGTGCCAGCAGCTTTGGGACTAGCGCCGAGGAAGAGACCCAGTACTTC
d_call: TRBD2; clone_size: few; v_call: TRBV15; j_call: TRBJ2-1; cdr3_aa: CATSRVHLAGDIYNEQFF; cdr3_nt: TGTGCCACCAGCAGAGTCCATCTAGCGGGAGACATTTACAATGAGCAGTTCTTC
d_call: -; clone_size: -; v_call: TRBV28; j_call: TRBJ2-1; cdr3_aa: CASSLGQWASYNEQFF; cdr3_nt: TGTGCCAGCAGTTTGGGGCAGTGGGCCAGCTACAATGAGCAGTTCTTC
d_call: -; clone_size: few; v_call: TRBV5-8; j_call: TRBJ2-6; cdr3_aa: CASSYGYSGANVLTF; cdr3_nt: TGTGCCAGCAGCTACGGCTACTCTGGGGCCAACGTCCTGACTTTC
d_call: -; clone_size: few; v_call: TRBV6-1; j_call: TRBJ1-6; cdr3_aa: CASTLGHPNSPLHF; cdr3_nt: TGTGCCAGCACCCTCGGACACCCTAATTCACCCCTCCACTTT
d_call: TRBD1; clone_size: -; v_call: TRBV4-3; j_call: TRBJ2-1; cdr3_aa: CASSQDFKIPFTGGDEQFF; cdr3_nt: TGCGCCAGCAGCCAAGATTTCAAGATTCCCTTCACAGGGGGCGATGAGCAGTTCTTC
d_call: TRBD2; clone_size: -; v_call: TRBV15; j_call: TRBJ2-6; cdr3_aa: CATAGSGRTSGANVLTF; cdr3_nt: TGTGCCACCGCTGGTAGCGGGAGGACTTCTGGGGCCAACGTCCTGACTTTC
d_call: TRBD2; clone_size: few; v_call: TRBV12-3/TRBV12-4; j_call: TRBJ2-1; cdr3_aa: CASSPIGTTYNEQFF; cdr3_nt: TGTGCCAGCAGCCCAATCGGGACTACCTACAATGAGCAGTTCTTC
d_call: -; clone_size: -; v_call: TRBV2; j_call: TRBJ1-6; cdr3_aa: CASSQGLSSYNSPLHF; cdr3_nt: TGTGCCAGCAGTCAAGGTCTGAGCTCCTATAATTCACCCCTCCACTTT
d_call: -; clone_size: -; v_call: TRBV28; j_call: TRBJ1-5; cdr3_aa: CASSLPRRGNQPQHF; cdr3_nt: TGTGCCAGCAGTTTGCCCAGGAGAGGCAATCAGCCCCAGCATTTT
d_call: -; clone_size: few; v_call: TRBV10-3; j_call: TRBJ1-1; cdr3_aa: CAISESPRDTEAFF; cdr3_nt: TGTGCCATCAGTGAGTCCCCTCGGGACACTGAAGCTTTCTTT